This TCR beta chain was found in a study of OX40 agonist ivuxolimab in advanced cancers. The wider study: The study treated patients with ivuxolimab, an agonistic anti-OX40 (CD134) antibody. Every patient in dose escalation had hepatocellular carcinoma, melanoma, renal cell or head and neck cancer. Study observations and caveats: CD4+ and CD8+ blood T cells expanded clonally by week 6 at 0.1 to 3.0 mg/kg. Specificity for antigen went undetermined in the expanded peripheral T cells.

This CDR3 comprises 13 residues. CDR1 and CDR2 (germline): SNHLY, FYNNEI. Trimming left V 7 bases short and J 5 bases short, with 12 bases between. Data came from immunoSEQ multiplex PCR; TCRdb stores just in-frame clones and leaves some out. This sample carries approximately 18,000 clones, about two thirds of them seen once, and the ten largest clones take roughly a fifth. With respect to this clone: The antigen is undetermined.

Sample: CD4+ or CD8+ T cells sorted from blood, taken in a trial of the OX40 agonist ivuxolimab. The chain has TRBV2 and TRBJ1-3; D possibly corresponds to TRBD1 (6 bases). The source of this sequence is an adult with an advanced solid tumor such as melanoma, head and neck, liver or kidney cancer. For the CDR3, the DNA is TGTGCCAGCACCGAACAGGGTAGAAACACCATATATTTT. As protein: CASTEQGRNTIYF.